These 8 T cell receptor beta chains were all obtained from the same sample, sequenced in a study of blood T cell repertoires in COVID-19. Generated by immunoSEQ multiplex PCR, the TCRdb table keeps only in-frame clones and is missing some. The sample consists of about 180,000 clones, 75% to 85% of them appearing once. Source material: peripheral blood. The receptors here all came from a human donor in a cohort sampled during active COVID-19.

The CDR3 spells CASSLTGRGNYGYTF. The DNA for the CDR3 is TGTGCCAGCAGCTTAACGGGCAGGGGTAACTATGGCTACACCTTC. This chain connects TRBV11-2 to TRBJ1-2, with D possibly being TRBD1 (6 bases). V gave up 2 bases and J gave up 1 base, with 11 bases separating them. From germline, CDR1 is SGHAT and CDR2 FQNNGV. The CDR3 spans 15 residues.

This chain joins TRBV18 and TRBJ2-7; 8 nucleotides agree with TRBD1. CDR3 length: 14 amino acids. CDR1 is KGHSH and CDR2 is LQKENI in the germline V gene. The junction had 8 bases not matched to a gene; V was cut back by 4 bases and J by 6 bases. The CDR3 reads CASSRADRALEQYF. The DNA for the CDR3 is TGTGCCAGCTCACGGGCGGACAGGGCCCTCGAGCAGTACTTC.

The V gene is TRBV10-1, the J gene TRBJ1-1, with D uncertain. The CDR3 runs to 17 residues. Trimming cost V 2 bases and J 0 bases, with 16 bases left between them. Germline assignment: CDR1 WNHNN and CDR2 SYGVQD (reference sequence). The CDR3 protein is CASSERPFEVMNTEAFF. Written as DNA, the CDR3 is TGCGCCAGCAGTGAGCGACCCTTTGAGGTAATGAACACTGAAGCTTTCTTT.

The V gene is TRBV18, the J gene TRBJ1-1; a weak D match, TRBD1 (5 bases). There are 15 residues in the CDR3. Germline V CDR1 and CDR2: KGHSH, LQKENI. Trimming removed 1 base from V and 4 bases from J, with 13 bases in between. This chain's CDR3 is CASSPLTDRGTEAFF. DNA for the CDR3: TGTGCCAGCTCACCACTGACAGACCGAGGCACTGAAGCTTTCTTT.

The CDR3 sequence: CASSLIGTGGTEAFF. The CDR3 nucleotides are TGTGCCAGCAGCTTGATCGGGACAGGGGGCACTGAAGCTTTCTTT. The genes are TRBV5-4 and TRBJ1-1, with 11 nucleotides matching TRBD1. Losses at the gene ends were 1 base for V and 4 bases for J; bases not matched to a gene: 3. The CDR3 is 15 residues long. Germline V lookup: CDR1 SGHNT, CDR2 YYREEE (reference sequence).

The J gene is TRBJ1-3, the V gene TRBV4-1; D gene unclear. CDR3 length equals 12 residues. Germline CDR1 is MGHRA and CDR2 is YSYEKL. Trimming took 5 bases from V and 4 from J, leaving 6 bases between them. CDR3 nucleotide sequence: TGCGCCAGCAGCGGCCGAGGAAACACCATATATTTT. This sequence encodes CASSGRGNTIYF.

This chain links TRBV10-1 with TRBJ2-1; 9 bases map to TRBD2. The germline gives CDR1 WNHNN, CDR2 SYGVQD (reference sequence). V dropped 4 bases and J dropped 6; count of bases not matched to a gene: 4. The CDR3 totals 14 residues. The CDR3 region is CASSGGTSINEQFF. CDR3 DNA sequence: TGCGCCAGCAGTGGCGGGACTAGCATCAATGAGCAGTTCTTC.

This clone appeared a few times. The chain recombines TRBV27 with TRBJ1-1; perhaps TRBD1 as D (5 bases). V gave up 4 bases and J gave up 4 bases, with 13 bases separating them. CDR3 length: 14 amino acids. CDR1 MNHEY and CDR2 SMNVEV come from the germline V gene (reference sequence). The CDR3: CASSYDRSVTEAFF. Here the CDR3 DNA reads TGTGCCAGCAGTTACGACAGAAGTGTCACTGAAGCTTTCTTT.